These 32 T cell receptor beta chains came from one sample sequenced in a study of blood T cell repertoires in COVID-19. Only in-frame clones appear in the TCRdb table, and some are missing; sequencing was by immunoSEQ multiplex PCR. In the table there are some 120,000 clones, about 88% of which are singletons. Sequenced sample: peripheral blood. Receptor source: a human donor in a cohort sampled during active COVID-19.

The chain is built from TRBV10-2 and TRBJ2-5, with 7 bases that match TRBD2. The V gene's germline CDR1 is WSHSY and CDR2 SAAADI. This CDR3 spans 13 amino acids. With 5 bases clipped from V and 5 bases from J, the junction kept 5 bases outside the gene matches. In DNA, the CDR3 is TGCGCCAGCAGTACCGGTAGCGGGGAGACCCAGTACTTC. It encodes CASSTGSGETQYF.

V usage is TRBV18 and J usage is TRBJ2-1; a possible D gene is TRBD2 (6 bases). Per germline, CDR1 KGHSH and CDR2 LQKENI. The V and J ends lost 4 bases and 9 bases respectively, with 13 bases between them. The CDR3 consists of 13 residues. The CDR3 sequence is CASSRDWRFEQFF. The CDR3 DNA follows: TGTGCCAGCTCACGGGACTGGCGTTTTGAGCAGTTCTTC.

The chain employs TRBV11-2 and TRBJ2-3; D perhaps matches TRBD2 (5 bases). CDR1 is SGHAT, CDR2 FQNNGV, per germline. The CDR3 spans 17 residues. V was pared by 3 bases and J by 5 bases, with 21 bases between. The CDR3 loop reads CASSLFPHSEREDTQYF. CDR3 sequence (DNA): TGTGCCAGCAGCTTGTTTCCGCACAGCGAGAGGGAAGATACGCAGTATTTT.

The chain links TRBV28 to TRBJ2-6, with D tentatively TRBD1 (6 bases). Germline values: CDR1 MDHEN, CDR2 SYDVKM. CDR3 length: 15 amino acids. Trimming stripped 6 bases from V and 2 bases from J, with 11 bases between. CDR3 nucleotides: TGTGCCAGCAGCAAACAGGGCACTGGGGCCAACGTCCTGACTTTC. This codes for CASSKQGTGANVLTF.

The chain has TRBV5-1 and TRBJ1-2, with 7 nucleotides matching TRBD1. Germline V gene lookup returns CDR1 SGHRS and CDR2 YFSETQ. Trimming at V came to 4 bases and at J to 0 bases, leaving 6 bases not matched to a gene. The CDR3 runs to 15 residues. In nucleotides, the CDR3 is TGCGCCAGCAGCCCGACGGGACAGACTAACTATGGCTACACCTTC. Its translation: CASSPTGQTNYGYTF. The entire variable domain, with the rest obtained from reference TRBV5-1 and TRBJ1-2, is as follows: KAGVTQTPRYLIKTRGQQVTLSCSPISGHRSVSWYQQTPGQGLQFLFEYFSETQRNKGNFPGRFSGRQFSNSRSEMNVSTLELGDSALYLCASSPTGQTNYGYTFGSGTRLTVV.

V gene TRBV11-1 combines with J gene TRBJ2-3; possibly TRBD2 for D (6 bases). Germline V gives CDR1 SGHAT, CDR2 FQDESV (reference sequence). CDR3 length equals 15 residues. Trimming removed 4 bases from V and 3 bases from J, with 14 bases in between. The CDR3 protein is CASSSSGSWTDTQYF. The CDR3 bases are TGTGCCAGCAGCTCAAGCGGGTCGTGGACAGATACGCAGTATTTT.

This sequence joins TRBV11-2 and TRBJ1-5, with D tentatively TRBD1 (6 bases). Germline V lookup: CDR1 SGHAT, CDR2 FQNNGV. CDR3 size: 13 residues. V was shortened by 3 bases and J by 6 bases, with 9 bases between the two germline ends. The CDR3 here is CASSLDSAQPQHF. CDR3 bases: TGTGCCAGCAGCTTGGACAGCGCTCAGCCCCAGCATTTT.

CDR3 DNA sequence: TGTGCCAGCAGCTTGGGCTGGGCCCTGAGCGGGGAGCAGTACTTC. Its translation: CASSLGWALSGEQYF. The V gene is TRBV5-6, the J gene TRBJ2-7; weak D call: TRBD2 (6 bases). CDR3 length equals 15 residues. CDR1 and CDR2 from the germline V gene are SGHDT and YYEEEE. V was clipped by 0 bases and J by 7 bases, with 17 bases between them. Complete variable domain (other parts from reference TRBV5-6 and TRBJ2-7): DAGVTQSPTHLIKTRGQQVTLRCSPKSGHDTVSWYQQALGQGPQFIFQYYEEEERQRGNFPDRFSGHQFPNYSSELNVNALLLGDSALYLCASSLGWALSGEQYFGPGTRLTVT.

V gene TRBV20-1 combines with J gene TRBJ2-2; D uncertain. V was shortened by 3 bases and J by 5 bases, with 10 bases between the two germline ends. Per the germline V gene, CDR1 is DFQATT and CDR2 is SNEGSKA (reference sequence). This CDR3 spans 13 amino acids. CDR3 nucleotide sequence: TGCAGTGCTAGTGTTCTCGGTACCGGGGAGCTGTTTTTT. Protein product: CSASVLGTGELFF.

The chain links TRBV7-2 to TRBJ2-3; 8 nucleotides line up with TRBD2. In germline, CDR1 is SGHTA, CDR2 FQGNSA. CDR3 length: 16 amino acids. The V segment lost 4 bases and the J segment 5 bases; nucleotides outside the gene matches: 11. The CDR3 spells CASSSRAGVGLDTQYF. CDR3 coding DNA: TGTGCCAGCAGCTCCAGAGCGGGAGTCGGGCTAGATACGCAGTATTTT.

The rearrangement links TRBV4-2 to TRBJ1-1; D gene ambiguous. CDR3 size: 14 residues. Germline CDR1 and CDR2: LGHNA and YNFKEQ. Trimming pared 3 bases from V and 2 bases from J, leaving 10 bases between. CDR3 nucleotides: TGTGCCAGCAGCCAGCGGGTACTAAACACTGAAGCTTTCTTT. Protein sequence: CASSQRVLNTEAFF.

The CDR3 sequence is CSVLRGMNTEAFF. As DNA, the CDR3 is TGCAGCGTTTTACGGGGGATGAACACTGAAGCTTTCTTT. V usage is TRBV29-1 and J usage is TRBJ1-1, with a tentative D call TRBD1 (5 bases). V lost 5 bases, J lost 0 bases, and 10 bases lay in between. CDR1 SQVTM and CDR2 ANQGSEA come from the germline V gene. The CDR3 consists of 13 residues.

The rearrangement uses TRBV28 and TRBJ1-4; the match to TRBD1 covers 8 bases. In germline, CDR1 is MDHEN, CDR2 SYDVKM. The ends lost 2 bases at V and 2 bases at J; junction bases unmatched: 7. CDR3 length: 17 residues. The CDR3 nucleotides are TGTGCCAGCAGTTTACTCCCAGGGGGCCAGACTAATGAAAAACTGTTTTTT. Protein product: CASSLLPGGQTNEKLFF.

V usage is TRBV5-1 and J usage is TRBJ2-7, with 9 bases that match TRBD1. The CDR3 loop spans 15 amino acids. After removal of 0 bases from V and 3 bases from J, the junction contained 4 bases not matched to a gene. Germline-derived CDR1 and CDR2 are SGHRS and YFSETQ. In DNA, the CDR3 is TGCGCCAGCAGCTTGGCCGAGGGACAGGGCTACGAGCAGTACTTC. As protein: CASSLAEGQGYEQYF.

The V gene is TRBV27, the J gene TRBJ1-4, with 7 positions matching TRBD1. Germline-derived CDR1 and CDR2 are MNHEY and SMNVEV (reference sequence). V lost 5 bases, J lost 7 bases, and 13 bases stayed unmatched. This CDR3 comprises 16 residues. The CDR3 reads CASSPRTTGQGEKLFF. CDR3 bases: TGTGCCAGCAGTCCCCGAACGACAGGGCAGGGTGAAAAACTGTTTTTT.

The CDR3 loop is CASSLNAEGAAKNIQYF. In DNA form, the CDR3 reads TGTGCCAGCAGCTTAAATGCCGAGGGGGCTGCCAAAAACATTCAGTACTTC. This chain joins TRBV7-8 and TRBJ2-4; TRBD1 matches 7 bases. Germline V gives CDR1 SGHVS, CDR2 FQNEAQ. The V and J ends lost 2 bases and 1 base, in that order; junction bases with no gene match: 8. CDR3 length: 17 residues.

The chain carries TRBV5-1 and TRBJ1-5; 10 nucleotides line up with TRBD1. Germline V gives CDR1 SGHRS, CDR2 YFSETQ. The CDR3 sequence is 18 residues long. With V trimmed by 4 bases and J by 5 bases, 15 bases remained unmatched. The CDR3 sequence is CASSLRQGARFRHQPQHF. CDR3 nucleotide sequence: TGCGCCAGCAGCCTAAGACAGGGGGCTCGGTTTCGTCATCAGCCCCAGCATTTT.

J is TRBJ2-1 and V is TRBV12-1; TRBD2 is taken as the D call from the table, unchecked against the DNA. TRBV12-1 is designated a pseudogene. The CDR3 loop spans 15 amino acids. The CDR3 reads CASSFVGLARSEQFF. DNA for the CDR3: TGTGCCAGCAGCTTTGTGGGTCTCGCCCGGAGTGAGCAGTTCTTC.

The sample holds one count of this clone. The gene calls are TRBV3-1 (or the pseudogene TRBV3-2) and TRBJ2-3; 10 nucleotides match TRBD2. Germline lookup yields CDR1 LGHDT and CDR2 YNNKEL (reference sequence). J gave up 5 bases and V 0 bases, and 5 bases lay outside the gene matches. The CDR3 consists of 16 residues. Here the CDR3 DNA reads TGTGCCAGCAGCCAAGATCCCAGCGGGAGGGGAGATACGCAGTATTTT. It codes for CASSQDPSGRGDTQYF.

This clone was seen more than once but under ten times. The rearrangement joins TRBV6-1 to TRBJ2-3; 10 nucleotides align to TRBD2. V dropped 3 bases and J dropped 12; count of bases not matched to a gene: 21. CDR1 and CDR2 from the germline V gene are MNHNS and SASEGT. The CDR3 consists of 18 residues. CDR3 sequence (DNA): TGTGCCAGCAGTGATAGAGATTCCGGGACTAGCGCCGGAGTAGTTCAGTATTTT. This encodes CASSDRDSGTSAGVVQYF.

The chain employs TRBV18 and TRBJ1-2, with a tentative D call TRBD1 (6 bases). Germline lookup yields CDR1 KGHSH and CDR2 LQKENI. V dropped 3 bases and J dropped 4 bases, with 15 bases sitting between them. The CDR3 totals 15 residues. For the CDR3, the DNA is TGTGCCAGCTCACCCAGACGGGGGGCGATCTATGGCTACACCTTC. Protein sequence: CASSPRRGAIYGYTF.

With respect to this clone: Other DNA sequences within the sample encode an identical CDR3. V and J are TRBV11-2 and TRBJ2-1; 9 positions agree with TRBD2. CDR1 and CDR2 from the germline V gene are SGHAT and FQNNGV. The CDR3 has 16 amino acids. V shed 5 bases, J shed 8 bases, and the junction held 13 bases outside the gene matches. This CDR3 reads CASSPLAGGPLYEQFF. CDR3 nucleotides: TGTGCCAGCAGCCCCCTTGCGGGAGGGCCCCTCTATGAGCAGTTCTTC.

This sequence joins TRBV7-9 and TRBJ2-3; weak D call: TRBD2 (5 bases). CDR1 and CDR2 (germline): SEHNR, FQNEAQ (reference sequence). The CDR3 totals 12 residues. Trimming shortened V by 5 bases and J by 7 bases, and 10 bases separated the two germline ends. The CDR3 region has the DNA TGTGCCAGCAGCGCGGACTTCTATACGCAGTATTTT. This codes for CASSADFYTQYF.

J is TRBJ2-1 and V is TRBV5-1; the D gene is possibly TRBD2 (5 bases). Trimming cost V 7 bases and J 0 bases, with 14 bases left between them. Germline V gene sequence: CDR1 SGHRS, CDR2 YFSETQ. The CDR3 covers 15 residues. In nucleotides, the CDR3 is TGCGCCAGCCGACCCTCAGCGGCCTCCTACAATGAGCAGTTCTTC. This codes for CASRPSAASYNEQFF.

CDR3 DNA sequence: TGCGCCAGCAGCCAATCTGTTAACTCCTACGAGCAGTACTTC. Amino acid sequence: CASSQSVNSYEQYF. This rearrangement joins TRBV4-1 to TRBJ2-7; D is unresolved. CDR3 size: 14 residues. Trimming shortened V by 2 bases and J by 0 bases, and 8 bases separated the two germline ends. CDR1 is MGHRA, CDR2 YSYEKL, per germline.

In DNA, the CDR3 is TGTGCCAGCAGTGTTGAAAGGACTAGCCGGGAGACCCAGTACTTC. Encoded protein: CASSVERTSRETQYF. The chain has TRBV2 and TRBJ2-5, with 8 bases aligning to TRBD2. CDR3 length: 15 residues. V shed 4 bases, J shed 5 bases, and the junction held 9 bases outside the gene matches. Germline V lookup: CDR1 SNHLY, CDR2 FYNNEI.

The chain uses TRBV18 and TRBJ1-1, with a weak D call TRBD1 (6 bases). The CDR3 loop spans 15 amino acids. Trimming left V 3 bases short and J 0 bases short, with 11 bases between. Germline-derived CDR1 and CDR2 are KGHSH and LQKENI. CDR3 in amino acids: CASSPGTPMNTEAFF. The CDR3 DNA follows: TGTGCCAGCTCACCCGGGACACCCATGAACACTGAAGCTTTCTTT.

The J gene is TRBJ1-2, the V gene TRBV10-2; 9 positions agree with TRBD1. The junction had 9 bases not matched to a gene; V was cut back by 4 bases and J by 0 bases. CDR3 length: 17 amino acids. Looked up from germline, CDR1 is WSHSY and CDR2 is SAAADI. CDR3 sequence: CASSGRGQGTPNYGYTF. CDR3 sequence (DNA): TGCGCCAGCAGTGGTCGGGGACAGGGCACCCCTAACTATGGCTACACCTTC.

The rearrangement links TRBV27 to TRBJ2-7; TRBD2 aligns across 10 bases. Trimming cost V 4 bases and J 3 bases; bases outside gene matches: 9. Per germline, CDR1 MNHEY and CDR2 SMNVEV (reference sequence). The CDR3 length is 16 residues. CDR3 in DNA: TGTGCCAGCAGTTCCCACTTATCTAGCGGGAGCTACGAGCAGTACTTC. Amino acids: CASSSHLSSGSYEQYF.

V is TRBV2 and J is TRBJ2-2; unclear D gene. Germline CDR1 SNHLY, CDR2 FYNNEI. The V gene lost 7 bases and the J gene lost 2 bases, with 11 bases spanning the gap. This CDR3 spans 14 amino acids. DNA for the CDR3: TGTGCCAGCATAAGACTGAGAAACACCGGGGAGCTGTTTTTT. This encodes CASIRLRNTGELFF.

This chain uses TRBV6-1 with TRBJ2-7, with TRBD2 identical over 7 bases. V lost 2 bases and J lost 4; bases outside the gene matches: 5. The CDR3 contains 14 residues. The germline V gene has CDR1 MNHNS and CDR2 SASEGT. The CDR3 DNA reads TGTGCCAGCAGTGAATTTAGGGGAGGGTACGAGCAGTACTTC. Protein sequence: CASSEFRGGYEQYF.

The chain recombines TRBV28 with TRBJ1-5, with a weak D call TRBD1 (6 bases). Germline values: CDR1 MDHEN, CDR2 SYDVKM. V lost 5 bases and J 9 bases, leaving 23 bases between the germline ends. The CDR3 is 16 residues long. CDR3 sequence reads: CASSSYGQGSQGPQHF. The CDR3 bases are TGTGCCAGCAGTAGCTATGGGCAGGGGAGCCAAGGGCCCCAGCATTTT. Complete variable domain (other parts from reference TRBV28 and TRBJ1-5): DVKVTQSSRYLVKRTGEKVFLECVQDMDHENMFWYRQDPGLGLRLIYFSYDVKMKEKGDIPEGYSVSREKKERFSLILESASTNQTSMYLCASSSYGQGSQGPQHFGDGTRLSIL.